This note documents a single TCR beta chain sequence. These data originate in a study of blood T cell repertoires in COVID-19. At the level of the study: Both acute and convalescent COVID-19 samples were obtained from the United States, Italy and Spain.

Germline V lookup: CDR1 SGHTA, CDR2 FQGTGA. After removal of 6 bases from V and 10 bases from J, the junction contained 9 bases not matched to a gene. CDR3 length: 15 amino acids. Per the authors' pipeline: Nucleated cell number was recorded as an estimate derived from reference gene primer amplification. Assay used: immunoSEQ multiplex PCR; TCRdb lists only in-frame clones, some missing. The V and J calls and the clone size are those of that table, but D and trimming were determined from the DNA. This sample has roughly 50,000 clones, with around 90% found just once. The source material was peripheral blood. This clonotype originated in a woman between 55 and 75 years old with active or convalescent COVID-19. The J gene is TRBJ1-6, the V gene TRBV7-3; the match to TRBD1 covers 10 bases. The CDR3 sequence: CASRISGTGDSPLHF. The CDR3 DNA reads TGTGCCAGCAGAATCTCCGGGACAGGGGACTCACCCCTCCACTTT.